A single T cell receptor (beta chain) is shown here with its context. Methods used by the authors: The authors estimated nucleated cell counts from reference gene primer amplification. Sequenced by immunoSEQ multiplex PCR; TCRdb stores in-frame clones only, minus some. V, J and clone size are taken as reported in that table, and D and trimming were inferred from the DNA itself. This sample has around 260,000 clones, with around 89% found just once. This sample is drawn from a study of blood T cell repertoires in COVID-19. Overall study context: Samples taken during acute and convalescent COVID-19 were collected in the United States, Italy and Spain. The cDNA or gDNA used as material had been derived from T cells, B-cell-depleted T cells, or PBMCs.

The CDR3 has 16 amino acids. The germline gives CDR1 MNHNY, CDR2 SVGAGI (reference sequence). The V end was cut by 3 bases, the J end by 0 bases, with 13 bases between. This sequence originates from a man younger than 45 with acute or convalescent COVID-19. This chain links TRBV6-6 with TRBJ2-3; D is unresolved. The sample taken for sequencing was peripheral blood. This CDR3 reads CASSYGKQSSTDTQYF. DNA of the CDR3: TGTGCCAGCAGTTATGGAAAACAGTCTAGCACAGATACGCAGTATTTT.